This T cell receptor beta chain came from a study of OX40 agonist ivuxolimab in advanced cancers. Regarding the study as a whole: At 0.1 to 3.0 mg/kg, clonal expansion of CD4+ and CD8+ blood T cells had occurred by week 6. Relative to CD4+ cells, CD8+ T cells on average had more expanded clones.

The assay was immunoSEQ multiplex PCR, and TCRdb's table has in-frame clones only and misses some. The sample lists roughly 12,000 clones, about 87% seen once, with around 49% in the top ten. Patients were ruled out by autoimmune disease history or systemic immunosuppression. At cycle 4 day 1, cycle 7 day 1, and baseline, blood was sampled. As for this clone: Its specificity is unknown.

V was pared by 4 bases and J by 6 bases, with 13 bases between. The CDR3 runs 13 residues. Germline V gives CDR1 MNHEY, CDR2 SMNVEV (reference sequence). The chain couples TRBV27 to TRBJ2-7; D might be TRBD2 (6 bases). This TCR came from an adult with an advanced solid tumor such as melanoma, head and neck, liver or kidney cancer. Sample: CD4+ or CD8+ T cells sorted from blood, taken in a trial of the OX40 agonist ivuxolimab. This CDR3 reads CASSYQGGREQYF. The CDR3 coding sequence is TGTGCCAGCAGTTATCAGGGAGGCCGCGAGCAGTACTTC.